The sample holds a few counts of the clone carrying this TCR beta chain. What it recognizes is unknown. Vbeta (60) and Jbeta (13) primers were used in the PCR. Here immunoSEQ multiplex PCR was the method, and the copy in TCRdb shows in-frame clones only, minus some. The profile covers approximately 100,000 clones, with about 74% appearing a single time and about 2.5% taken by the ten largest. V was trimmed by 2 bases and J by 1 base, leaving 17 bases between them. Germline loops: CDR1 GTSNPN, CDR2 SVGIG (reference sequence). The CDR3 extends over 16 amino acids. This entry comes from a study of cytomegalovirus exposure and HLA in healthy donors. Study in general: Of 398 genotyped donors, 65% to 85% clustered with self-reported Caucasian donors. General study findings and limits: It emerged from a later analysis that several of the most significant clusters appeared to be linked to common viral pathogens. Cytomegalovirus-associated status was assigned to some 180 TCR beta chains.

Sequenced material: PBMCs. This chain links TRBV30 with TRBJ1-1; a possible D gene is TRBD1 (5 bases). The clonotype originates from a female donor in good health and CMV-seronegative. CDR3: CAWSRVRGTRNTEAFF. The DNA of the CDR3 is TGTGCCTGGAGTAGGGTACGGGGGACCAGGAACACTGAAGCTTTCTTT. The full variable domain, in which reference TRBV30 and TRBJ1-1 provide the parts outside the CDR3, is SQTIHQWPATLVQPVGSPLSLECTVEGTSNPNLYWYRQAAGRGLQLLFYSVGIGQISSEVPQNLSASRPQDRQFILSSKKLLLSDSGFYLCAWSRVRGTRNTEAFFGQGTRLTVV.